The rows below give T cell receptor beta chains drawn from one sample of a study of blood T cell repertoires in COVID-19. The table came from immunoSEQ multiplex PCR; TCRdb's copy has only in-frame clones and leaves some out. This repertoire shows approximately 120,000 clones, roughly three quarters found once; its top ten account for more than 15%. The sequenced sample was peripheral blood. The receptors were sampled from an elderly man with acute or convalescent COVID-19. CDR3s include the opening cysteine and the closing phenylalanine or tryptophan. Each record gives: CDR3 DNA, CDR3 protein, J gene, clone size, D gene, V gene. A D gene is named only where the DNA matches it firmly. For some rows the clone size is stated as once, few or many, or as a class when expanded; others skip it.

TGTGCCAGCAGCTTAGCAGGGGGCAAAGAGCAGTACTTC | CASSLAGGKEQYF | TRBJ2-7 | - | TRBD1 | TRBV11-2
TGTGCCATCGGTCCCTCAACTAGCACAGATACGCAGTATTTT | CAIGPSTSTDTQYF | TRBJ2-3 | - | - | TRBV10-3
TGTGCCAGCAGCTCTCAGGGGGGTTTGAACACCGGGGAGCTGTTTTTT | CASSSQGGLNTGELFF | TRBJ2-2 | - | - | TRBV5-5
TGTGCCAGCAGCGTTTCAACAGGGGGCACTGAAGCTTTCTTT | CASSVSTGGTEAFF | TRBJ1-1 | once | TRBD1 | TRBV9
TGTGCCAGCCACATCATACAGGACAGGGGGCTTTACGAGCAGTACTTC | CASHIIQDRGLYEQYF | TRBJ2-7 | - | - | TRBV21-1
TGTGCCAGCAGCCAAGGAACCCGGACAGGGGGTAATGAAAAACTGTTTTTT | CASSQGTRTGGNEKLFF | TRBJ1-4 | - | TRBD1 | TRBV4-2
TGTGCCAGCAGTTACGAAGCGGGTGGGGTGGACACCGGGGAGCTGTTTTTT | CASSYEAGGVDTGELFF | TRBJ2-2 | - | - | TRBV6-2/TRBV6-3
TGTGCCAGCAGAGCCCCGACAGGGGACACCGGGGAGCTGTTTTTT | CASRAPTGDTGELFF | TRBJ2-2 | - | TRBD1 | TRBV6-5
TGTGCCAGCAGCCCCGGTGGGCATAAAGAGACCCAGTACTTC | CASSPGGHKETQYF | TRBJ2-5 | - | - | TRBV9
TGTGCCAGCAGCTTAGGGGCTAGCGGGGGGCCAGCCGGGGAGCTGTTTTTT | CASSLGASGGPAGELFF | TRBJ2-2 | - | TRBD2 | TRBV7-2
TGTGCCAGTAGTGTGACTAGCGGGGGATACACGAATGAGCAGTTCTTC | CASSVTSGGYTNEQFF | TRBJ2-1 | - | TRBD2 | TRBV19
TGTGCCTCCGGACAGGTTGGAAACACCATATATTTT | CASGQVGNTIYF | TRBJ1-3 | - | TRBD1 | TRBV30
TGTGCCAGCAGCCAAGAACGGGGGGGCCCGTCTGGAAACACCATATATTTT | CASSQERGGPSGNTIYF | TRBJ1-3 | - | - | TRBV4-2
TGTGCCAGCAGCCTTCCGCTTAGGGGGCACTATGGCTACACCTTC | CASSLPLRGHYGYTF | TRBJ1-2 | - | TRBD1 | TRBV7-9
TGCAGTGCTAGTGGAGACAGTGTAAATTCACCCCTCCACTTT | CSASGDSVNSPLHF | TRBJ1-6 | - | - | TRBV20-1
TGTGCCAGCAATAAGGGGGCGCTAAACGGGGAGCTGTTTTTT | CASNKGALNGELFF | TRBJ2-2 | - | TRBD1 | TRBV2
TGTGCCAGCAGCGCAAACCCCCGGGACAGGGGGCGGAATGAGCAGTTCTTC | CASSANPRDRGRNEQFF | TRBJ2-1 | - | TRBD1 | TRBV7-6
TGTGCCAGTAGTATCCAGGGACAGGGCCCCTACGAGCAGTACTTC | CASSIQGQGPYEQYF | TRBJ2-7 | - | TRBD1 | TRBV19
TGTGCCAGTAGGCGGGACAGGGCGACCGGGGAGCTGTTTTTT | CASRRDRATGELFF | TRBJ2-2 | few | TRBD1 | TRBV19
TGTGCCAGCAGTTACGGCTCTGGGGGGTCCTACGAGCAGTACTTC | CASSYGSGGSYEQYF | TRBJ2-7 | - | - | TRBV6-6
TGTGCCAGCAGTTTACTGGACAGGGGGCGAGTAGATACGCAGTATTTT | CASSLLDRGRVDTQYF | TRBJ2-3 | - | TRBD1 | TRBV28
TGTGCCAGCAGCTTTGGCAGGAACTATGGCTACACCTTC | CASSFGRNYGYTF | TRBJ1-2 | few | - | TRBV7-2
TGTGCCAGCTCACGGGGACTAGCGGGGGAGAACGAGCAGTACTTC | CASSRGLAGENEQYF | TRBJ2-7 | - | TRBD2 | TRBV18
TGTGCCACCAGCGCTGGGGGACAGACCAATTCACCCCTCCACTTT | CATSAGGQTNSPLHF | TRBJ1-6 | - | TRBD1 | TRBV15
TGTGCCAGCAGTTTAAAGGGGGCCCAAGAGACCCAGTACTTC | CASSLKGAQETQYF | TRBJ2-5 | - | TRBD1 | TRBV27
TGTGCCAGCAGTTCCGGGACAGGGGCACATGAGCAGTTCTTC | CASSSGTGAHEQFF | TRBJ2-1 | - | TRBD1 | TRBV7-3
TGTGCCAGCAGCCTACTAGCGGGGGCTGAGACCCAGTACTTC | CASSLLAGAETQYF | TRBJ2-5 | - | TRBD2 | TRBV6-5
TGTGCCAGCAGTAAGAGGGGGAATCCACCCCTCCACTTT | CASSKRGNPPLHF | TRBJ1-6 | once | - | TRBV28
TGTGCCATCAGTGGGCAGATTGGAGAAAATGAAAAACTGTTTTTT | CAISGQIGENEKLFF | TRBJ1-4 | - | - | TRBV10-3